Each of the 23 T cell receptor beta chains below was sequenced from the same sample in a study of cytomegalovirus exposure and HLA in healthy donors. The PCR was carried out with 60 Vbeta primers and 13 Jbeta primers. The table came from immunoSEQ multiplex PCR; TCRdb's copy has only in-frame clones and leaves some out. The sample includes around 88,000 clones. Sequenced input: PBMCs. The source is a girl aged 5-17 years in good health and CMV-seropositive.

The CDR3 DNA is TGTGCCAGCAGAGTGGACAGGGACACTGAAGCTTTCTTT. This translates into CASRVDRDTEAFF. The chain couples TRBV7-2 to TRBJ1-1, with 8 bases aligning to TRBD1. The trim removed 6 bases at V and 3 bases at J, leaving 3 bases unmatched. Germline CDR1 and CDR2: SGHTA and FQGNSA. The CDR3 runs 13 residues.

The chain uses TRBV2 and TRBJ1-5; the D is unclear. With 3 bases removed from V and 6 bases from J, the gap between germline ends came to 9 bases. The CDR3 consists of 13 residues. The V gene's germline CDR1 is SNHLY and CDR2 FYNNEI. CDR3 sequence reads: CASSDFAGQPQHF. For the CDR3, the DNA is TGTGCCAGCAGTGACTTCGCGGGTCAGCCCCAGCATTTT.

This sequence joins TRBV2 and TRBJ1-2; D not resolved. The germline V gene encodes CDR1 SNHLY and CDR2 FYNNEI. The V end was cut by 6 bases, the J end by 3 bases, with 17 bases between. This CDR3 spans 15 amino acids. The CDR3 is CASSRSGGWDYGYTF. The CDR3 region has the DNA TGTGCCAGCAGCCGATCGGGAGGGTGGGACTATGGCTACACCTTC.

The rearrangement joins TRBV7-2 to TRBJ2-5, with D tentatively TRBD1 (6 bases). The CDR3 totals 17 residues. Between the trimmed V and J ends, which lost 5 bases and 7 bases, there was a span of 26 bases. Germline CDR1 is SGHTA and CDR2 is FQGNSA. The CDR3 spells CASSDPSTGTGTGTQYF. CDR3 in DNA: TGTGCCAGCAGCGACCCTAGTACAGGGACGGGTACGGGGACCCAGTACTTC.

The J gene is TRBJ2-1, the V gene TRBV11-2; 9 bases agree with TRBD2. Per the germline V gene, CDR1 is SGHAT and CDR2 is FQNNGV. The CDR3 is 14 residues long. V trimming: 5 bases; J trimming: 10 bases; junction bases outside the gene matches: 9. DNA of the CDR3: TGTGCCAGCAGCGGCAGCCGCCTAGCGGGGGAGCAGTTCTTC. It translates to CASSGSRLAGEQFF.

The CDR3 region is CASSFPLALTSGGADTQYF. CDR3 nucleotides: TGTGCCAGCAGCTTTCCCCTGGCCTTGACTAGCGGGGGTGCAGATACGCAGTATTTT. The chain recombines TRBV7-9 with TRBJ2-3, with 12 bases aligning to TRBD2. The CDR3 is 19 residues long. The ends lost 3 bases at V and 4 bases at J; junction bases unmatched: 14. The germline CDR1 and CDR2 sequences are SEHNR and FQNEAQ (reference sequence). The variable domain in full, completed from reference TRBV7-9 and TRBJ2-3, reads DTGVSQNPRHKITKRGQNVTFRCDPISEHNRLYWYRQTLGQGPEFLTYFQNEAQLEKSRLLSDRFSAERPKGSFSTLEIQRTEQGDSAMYLCASSFPLALTSGGADTQYFGPGTRLTVL.

The gene calls are TRBV7-8 and TRBJ1-1; D may be TRBD1 (5 bases). The V gene lost 1 base and the J gene lost 1 base, with 10 bases spanning the gap. The CDR3 has 15 residues. Looked up from germline, CDR1 is SGHVS and CDR2 is FQNEAQ. As DNA, the CDR3 is TGTGCCAGCAGCTTAGATAACCAGGGGAACACTGAAGCTTTCTTT. This codes for CASSLDNQGNTEAFF.

This chain uses TRBV5-1 with TRBJ1-4; the D gene is possibly TRBD1 (6 bases). This CDR3 contains 17 residues. CDR1 and CDR2 (germline): SGHRS, YFSETQ. V was pared by 8 bases and J by 0 bases, with 20 bases between. The CDR3 region is CASQQGSFSATNEKLFF. CDR3 nucleotides: TGCGCCAGTCAACAGGGTTCGTTTTCCGCAACTAATGAAAAACTGTTTTTT.

CDR3 protein: CASNPTGNTEAFF. The DNA of the CDR3 is TGTGCCAGCAACCCGACAGGGAACACTGAAGCTTTCTTT. This rearrangement joins TRBV6-5 to TRBJ1-1, with D tentatively TRBD1 (6 bases). Germline loops: CDR1 MNHEY, CDR2 SVGAGI. The ends were cut back, 7 bases at V and 1 base at J, with 10 bases in the middle. CDR3 size: 13 residues.

This chain joins TRBV5-6 and TRBJ1-2; maybe TRBD1 (5 bases). Germline CDR1 reads SGHDT; CDR2 reads YYEEEE. The CDR3 covers 13 residues. V lost 1 base and J 6 bases, leaving 10 bases between the germline ends. The DNA of the CDR3 is TGTGCCAGCAGCTTGCTTGGCAGGGATGGCTACACCTTC. The encoded protein is CASSLLGRDGYTF.

V and J are TRBV2 and TRBJ2-7; weak D call: TRBD2 (6 bases). The CDR3 has 12 residues. The V and J ends lost 6 bases and 6 bases respectively, with 12 bases between them. CDR1 and CDR2 from the germline V gene are SNHLY and FYNNEI. CDR3 nucleotide sequence: TGTGCCAGCAGGCCTCCGGGGGTCGAGCAGTACGTC. It is translated as CASRPPGVEQYV.

The chain has TRBV30 and TRBJ1-2; maybe TRBD1 (5 bases). This CDR3 spans 12 amino acids. V lost 3 bases, J lost 9 bases, and 14 bases lay in between. Germline V gene sequence: CDR1 GTSNPN, CDR2 SVGIG (reference sequence). The CDR3 reads CAWRMPGARYTF. The CDR3 nucleotides read TGTGCCTGGAGAATGCCTGGGGCTCGCTACACCTTC.

This chain uses TRBV19 with TRBJ2-1; TRBD2 matches 10 bases. V was clipped by 4 bases and J by 6 bases; unmatched bases: 6. Germline V CDR1 and CDR2: LNHDA, SQIVND (reference sequence). CDR3 length equals 15 residues. The CDR3 DNA sequence: TGTGCCAGTAGTAACCTAGCGGGGGCTGTCAATGAGCAGTTCTTC. It codes for CASSNLAGAVNEQFF.

The V gene is TRBV19, the J gene TRBJ1-4; tentatively, D is TRBD1 (5 bases). The V end lost 3 bases, the J end lost 4 bases, and 12 bases lay between the germline ends. The CDR3 consists of 15 residues. Germline-derived CDR1 and CDR2 are LNHDA and SQIVND (reference sequence). CDR3 DNA: TGTGCCAGTAGTATGAGAGACAGTTATAATGAAAAACTGTTTTTT. It specifies CASSMRDSYNEKLFF.

The chain combines TRBV7-3 with TRBJ2-3; D unclear. Per germline, CDR1 SGHTA and CDR2 FQGTGA. CDR3 length equals 14 residues. V shed 0 bases and J shed 1 base, with 5 bases lying between them. The CDR3 sequence is CASSLTPGTDTQYF. In DNA form, the CDR3 reads TGTGCCAGCAGCTTAACTCCAGGCACAGATACGCAGTATTTT.

The rearrangement uses TRBV6-5 and TRBJ2-1, with D uncertain. The germline V gene encodes CDR1 MNHEY and CDR2 SVGAGI. This CDR3 has 13 residues. Trimming removed 10 bases at V and 1 base at J, with 11 bases between. The CDR3: CATQAWSYNEQFF. The CDR3 DNA sequence: TGTGCCACCCAGGCTTGGTCCTACAATGAGCAGTTCTTC.

The V gene is TRBV9, the J gene TRBJ2-5; 8 nucleotides line up with TRBD1. The CDR3 has 15 amino acids. The germline V gene has CDR1 SGDLS and CDR2 YYNGEE. The trim removed 2 bases at V and 3 bases at J, leaving 6 bases unmatched. DNA for the CDR3: TGTGCCAGCAGCGTGGGACAGGAGGAGGAAGAGACCCAGTACTTC. The encoded protein is CASSVGQEEEETQYF.

V and J are TRBV7-2 and TRBJ1-1; D perhaps matches TRBD1 (5 bases). Germline CDR1 and CDR2: SGHTA and FQGNSA. The CDR3 is made up of 15 amino acids. V was trimmed by 5 bases and J by 3 bases, leaving 16 bases between them. This CDR3 is CASSTRRGLDTEAFF. The CDR3 coding sequence is TGTGCCAGCAGCACCCGAAGGGGTTTGGACACTGAAGCTTTCTTT. Together with reference TRBV7-2 and TRBJ1-1, the CDR3 gives the full variable domain: GAGVSQSPSNKVTEKGKDVELRCDPISGHTALYWYRQSLGQGLEFLIYFQGNSAPDKSGLPSDRFSAERTGGSVSTLTIQRTQQEDSAVYLCASSTRRGLDTEAFFGQGTRLTVV.

The V call is TRBV4-2, the J call TRBJ1-2; 7 nucleotides agree with TRBD1. V shed 3 bases, J shed 1 base, and the junction held 5 bases outside the gene matches. The V gene's germline CDR1 is LGHNA and CDR2 YNFKEQ. The CDR3 runs to 15 residues. DNA of the CDR3: TGTGCCAGCAGCCATCGGGACAGCAGTAACTATGGCTACACCTTC. Translated, it gives CASSHRDSSNYGYTF.

The chain combines TRBV29-1 with TRBJ1-1; D might be TRBD1 (6 bases). The ends were cut back, 4 bases at V and 11 bases at J, with 23 bases in the middle. CDR3 length: 14 residues. Germline V lookup: CDR1 SQVTM, CDR2 ANQGSEA. CDR3 region: CSVVRTDRLKRAFF. In DNA form, the CDR3 reads TGCAGCGTTGTAAGGACCGACAGGCTCAAGAGGGCTTTCTTT. Filled out from reference TRBV29-1 and TRBJ1-1, the complete variable domain reads SAVISQKPSRDICQRGTSLTIQCQVDSQVTMMFWYRQQPGQSLTLIATANQGSEATYESGFVIDKFPISRPNLTFSTLTVSNMSPEDSSIYLCSVVRTDRLKRAFFGQGTRLTVV.

This chain connects TRBV6-5 to TRBJ2-7, with 7 bases fitting TRBD2. The J segment lost 5 bases and the V segment lost 1 base, leaving 5 bases of the junction unmatched. Germline V gene lookup returns CDR1 MNHEY and CDR2 SVGAGI. The CDR3 covers 14 residues. CDR3 loop: CASSYLGGSDEQYF. The CDR3 region has the DNA TGTGCCAGCAGTTACTTGGGGGGGTCGGACGAGCAGTACTTC.

The V call is TRBV4-3, the J call TRBJ2-5; TRBD2 agrees at 9 bases. CDR3 size: 15 residues. V lost 4 bases to trimming and J lost 5 bases; unmatched junction nucleotides: 8. Per germline, CDR1 LGHNA and CDR2 YSLEER. The DNA for the CDR3 is TGCGCCAGCAGCCGGTACATAGCGGGGGAGGAGACCCAGTACTTC. Amino acids: CASSRYIAGEETQYF.

The V gene is TRBV5-4, the J gene TRBJ1-1; D remains ambiguous. The CDR3 covers 11 residues. The V and J ends lost 0 bases and 8 bases respectively, with 5 bases between them. Germline V CDR1 and CDR2: SGHNT, YYREEE (reference sequence). The CDR3 sequence: CASSLDREAFF. CDR3 nucleotide sequence: TGTGCCAGCAGCTTGGACCGGGAAGCTTTCTTT.